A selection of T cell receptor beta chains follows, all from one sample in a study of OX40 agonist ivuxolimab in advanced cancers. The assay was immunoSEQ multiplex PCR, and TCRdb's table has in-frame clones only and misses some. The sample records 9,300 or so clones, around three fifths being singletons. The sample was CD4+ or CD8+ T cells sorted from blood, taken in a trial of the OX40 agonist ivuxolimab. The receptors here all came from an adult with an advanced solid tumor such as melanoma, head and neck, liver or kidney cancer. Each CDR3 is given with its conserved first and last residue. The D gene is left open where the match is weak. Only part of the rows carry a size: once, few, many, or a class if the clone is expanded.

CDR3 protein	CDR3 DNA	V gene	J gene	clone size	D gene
CSVAGGGGFYEQYF	TGCAGCGTCGCGGGAGGAGGGGGGTTCTACGAGCAGTACTTC	TRBV29-1	TRBJ2-7	few	TRBD2
CASSLSGQEYSYNSPLHF	TGTGCCAGCAGTTTATCTGGGCAGGAATACTCCTATAATTCACCCCTCCACTTT	TRBV27	TRBJ1-6	-	-
CASSLGLAYYNEQFF	TGTGCCAGTAGTCTGGGACTAGCTTATTACAATGAGCAGTTCTTC	TRBV19	TRBJ2-1	-	TRBD2
CASSLSPGAGNTIYF	TGTGCCAGCAGTTTATCCCCCGGAGCAGGAAACACCATATATTTT	TRBV27	TRBJ1-3	-	-
CASSQGPSGNEQYF	TGCGCCAGCAGCCAAGGACCCTCCGGGAACGAGCAGTACTTC	TRBV4-1	TRBJ2-7	-	-
CASSVWGEGTDTQYF	TGTGCCAGCAGCGTATGGGGTGAGGGCACAGATACGCAGTATTTT	TRBV9	TRBJ2-3	few	-
CASRQLAGGTYEQYF	TGTGCCAGCAGACAACTAGCGGGAGGGACCTACGAGCAGTACTTC	TRBV28	TRBJ2-7	once	TRBD2
CAWGENTEAFF	TGTGCCTGGGGCGAAAACACTGAAGCTTTCTTT	TRBV30	TRBJ1-1	-	-
CASSLAGLTPGYNEQFF	TGTGCCAGCAGCTTGGCTGGACTGACGCCCGGCTACAATGAGCAGTTCTTC	TRBV5-5	TRBJ2-1	once	-
CASSDSNQGSDTQYF	TGTGCCAGCAGTGACTCGAATCAGGGGTCAGATACGCAGTATTTT	TRBV6-4	TRBJ2-3	-	-
CASSPFPRGRDTQYF	TGTGCCAGCAGCCCCTTCCCCAGGGGGCGGGATACGCAGTATTTT	TRBV7-2	TRBJ2-3	-	TRBD1
CSSLGDTEAFF	TGCAGCTCCTTGGGGGACACTGAAGCTTTCTTT	TRBV29-1	TRBJ1-1	few	-
CASSQEAQVGYGYTF	TGCGCCAGCAGCCAAGAAGCACAGGTTGGCTATGGCTACACCTTC	TRBV4-3	TRBJ1-2	-	-
CSVEETGDPYNEQFF	TGCAGCGTTGAAGAGACAGGGGACCCCTACAATGAGCAGTTCTTC	TRBV29-1	TRBJ2-1	-	TRBD1
CASSPSSGRGYNEQFF	TGTGCCAGCAGCCCCAGCAGCGGGAGAGGATACAATGAGCAGTTCTTC	TRBV9	TRBJ2-1	-	TRBD2
CASSLDRDSYEQYF	TGTGCCAGCAGCTTAGATAGGGACTCCTACGAGCAGTACTTC	TRBV7-6	TRBJ2-7	medium-sized	-
CASSNGLKQYF	TGCGCCAGCAGCAATGGACTAAAGCAGTACTTC	TRBV4-3	TRBJ2-7	-	-
CASSYSGPTDGYTF	TGTGCCAGCAGTTACTCCGGCCCTACGGATGGCTACACCTTC	TRBV6-6	TRBJ1-2	-	-
CASSGVSYEQYF	TGTGCCAGCAGCGGAGTAAGCTACGAGCAGTACTTC	TRBV9	TRBJ2-7	-	-
CASSSSGGAANEQFF	TGCGCCAGCAGCTCTAGCGGGGGGGCCGCGAATGAGCAGTTCTTC	TRBV4-1	TRBJ2-1	-	TRBD2
CASSLALSSYEQYF	TGTGCCAGCAGCTTGGCCCTCAGCTCCTACGAGCAGTACTTC	TRBV5-5	TRBJ2-7	few	-
CASSRTGEGQPQHF	TGTGCCAGCAGCAGGACAGGGGAGGGTCAGCCCCAGCATTTT	TRBV6-4	TRBJ1-5	-	TRBD1
CASSYSARHEQFF	TGTGCCAGCAGTTACTCGGCTAGGCATGAGCAGTTCTTC	TRBV6-6	TRBJ2-1	-	-
CASSETSGGYNEQFF	TGTGCCAGCAGTGAAACTAGCGGGGGGTACAATGAGCAGTTCTTC	TRBV6-1	TRBJ2-1	-	TRBD2
CASTGTGASYNEQFF	TGTGCCAGCACCGGGACAGGAGCCTCCTACAATGAGCAGTTCTTC	TRBV6-5	TRBJ2-1	-	TRBD1
CSVGGLAAYNEQFF	TGCAGCGTTGGCGGATTGGCGGCATACAATGAGCAGTTCTTC	TRBV29-1	TRBJ2-1	medium-sized	-
CASSLSNNEQFF	TGTGCCAGCAGCCTGTCGAACAATGAGCAGTTCTTC	TRBV7-9	TRBJ2-1	-	-
CASSIGQASYGYTF	TGTGCCAGCAGCATAGGACAGGCCTCCTATGGCTACACCTTC	TRBV7-8	TRBJ1-2	medium-sized	TRBD1
CASSEHGVVTEAFF	TGTGCCAGCAGTGAACATGGGGTCGTCACTGAAGCTTTCTTT	TRBV25-1	TRBJ1-1	few	-
CASSLEQGWETQYF	TGTGCCAGCAGCTTAGAACAGGGGTGGGAGACCCAGTACTTC	TRBV7-9	TRBJ2-5	-	TRBD1
CASSYLGTNTEAFF	TGTGCCAGCAGTTACCTGGGGACAAACACTGAAGCTTTCTTT	TRBV6-5	TRBJ1-1	-	-
CASSLDGAKNIQYF	TGTGCCAGCAGCTTGGACGGGGCCAAAAACATTCAGTACTTC	TRBV5-4	TRBJ2-4	-	-
CASNLGWDTQYF	TGTGCCAGCAACCTCGGATGGGATACGCAGTATTTT	TRBV6-5	TRBJ2-3	-	-
CASSSSVDSLPQETQYF	TGTGCCAGCAGCTCCTCCGTGGACAGCCTGCCCCAAGAGACCCAGTACTTC	TRBV7-9	TRBJ2-5	-	-
CASSLGLNSPLHF	TGTGCCAGCAGCTTAGGTCTGAATTCACCCCTCCACTTT	TRBV13	TRBJ1-6	-	-
CSARDSNTGELFF	TGCAGCGCCAGGGACAGCAACACCGGGGAGCTGTTTTTT	TRBV29-1	TRBJ2-2	-	TRBD1
CAWSGVGKNEAFF	TGTGCCTGGAGTGGGGTGGGTAAGAATGAAGCTTTCTTT	TRBV30	TRBJ1-1	medium-sized	-
CASSFWTSGRGHNEQFF	TGTGCCAGCAGCTTTTGGACTAGCGGGAGGGGCCACAATGAGCAGTTCTTC	TRBV5-6	TRBJ2-1	-	TRBD2
CASSLTGGHSPLHF	TGTGCCAGCAGTTTGACAGGGGGACATTCACCCCTCCACTTT	TRBV28	TRBJ1-6	-	TRBD1
CASSNTGTGDWGYTF	TGTGCCAGCAGTAATACCGGGACAGGGGATTGGGGCTACACCTTC	TRBV28	TRBJ1-2	medium-sized	TRBD1
CASSPPGRDSTDTQYF	TGTGCCAGCAGCCCCCCCGGGAGGGATAGCACAGATACGCAGTATTTT	TRBV27	TRBJ2-3	few	TRBD2
CASSLGLADPPLYEQYF	TGTGCCAGCAGCTTAGGGCTAGCGGACCCTCCTTTATACGAGCAGTACTTC	TRBV11-2	TRBJ2-7	-	TRBD2
CASTYGLSGEQPQHF	TGTGCCAGCACCTACGGGCTCTCTGGGGAACAGCCCCAGCATTTT	TRBV6-5	TRBJ1-5	-	-
CASSFPLANTGELFF	TGTGCCAGTAGTTTCCCCCTGGCGAACACCGGGGAGCTGTTTTTT	TRBV19	TRBJ2-2	-	-
CASSEKTASSEQYF	TGTGCCAGCAGTGAAAAGACAGCGAGCAGTGAGCAGTACTTC	TRBV6-1	TRBJ2-7	medium-sized	-
CASSSRGTPYNEQFF	TGTGCCAGCAGCTCTCGCGGGACACCCTACAATGAGCAGTTCTTC	TRBV7-2	TRBJ2-1	once	-
CASSYGEYNEQFF	TGTGCCAGCAGTTACGGGGAGTACAATGAGCAGTTCTTC	TRBV6-4	TRBJ2-1	few	-
CASSDLGQDYEQFF	TGTGCCAGCAGTGACCTGGGACAGGATTATGAGCAGTTCTTC	TRBV6-1	TRBJ2-1	-	TRBD1
CASSRSGNQPQHF	TGTGCCAGCAGCCGATCGGGGAATCAGCCCCAGCATTTT	TRBV16	TRBJ1-5	once	-
CASSPALQGGQETQYF	TGCGCCAGCAGCCCAGCACTACAGGGAGGTCAAGAGACCCAGTACTTC	TRBV4-1	TRBJ2-5	once	-
CASSSLGEEDGRFAEQYF	TGTGCCAGTAGTAGCCTTGGGGAAGAGGATGGGAGGTTCGCCGAGCAGTACTTC	TRBV19	TRBJ2-7	-	-
CASSSGTATNEKLFF	TGCGCCAGCAGCTCTGGGACAGCAACTAATGAAAAACTGTTTTTT	TRBV4-3	TRBJ1-4	-	TRBD1
CASSLKAGVNEQYF	TGTGCCAGTAGTCTCAAGGCCGGGGTCAACGAGCAGTACTTC	TRBV19	TRBJ2-7	-	-
CATSRTTATNEKLFF	TGTGCCACCAGCAGGACGACAGCAACTAATGAAAAACTGTTTTTT	TRBV15	TRBJ1-4	-	-